Listed below are T cell receptor beta chains from one sample, sequenced in a study of blood T cell repertoires in COVID-19. TCRdb keeps only in-frame clones here, not all; method: immunoSEQ multiplex PCR. Counted here are about 90,000 clones, 70% to 90% occurring once; the ten biggest clones make up about 13%. Material for sequencing was peripheral blood. These receptors were obtained from a human donor in a cohort sampled during active COVID-19. Each CDR3 is given with its conserved first and last residue. The order of the fields is V gene, D gene, clone size, J gene, CDR3 DNA, CDR3 protein. The D gene is left open where the match is weak. Expanded clones are given a class, and other clones once, few, many or no size at all.

V gene: TRBV5-6; D gene: NA; clone size: NA; J gene: TRBJ1-1; CDR3 DNA: TGTGCCAGCAGCGGGACACTTCTGAACACTGAAGCTTTCTTT; CDR3 protein: CASSGTLLNTEAFF
V gene: TRBV19; D gene: TRBD1; clone size: NA; J gene: TRBJ1-1; CDR3 DNA: TGTGCCAGTAGTCCCTACAGGGGGTTTGACACTGAAGCTTTCTTT; CDR3 protein: CASSPYRGFDTEAFF
V gene: TRBV7-6; D gene: NA; clone size: NA; J gene: TRBJ1-2; CDR3 DNA: TGTGCCAGCAGCTTAAGTCAGGGGTTGGAGGTCTATGGCTACACCTTC; CDR3 protein: CASSLSQGLEVYGYTF
V gene: TRBV7-9; D gene: NA; clone size: NA; J gene: TRBJ1-4; CDR3 DNA: TGTGCCAGCAGCTTAGACGGCGTACGGGTTGAAAAACTGTTTTTT; CDR3 protein: CASSLDGVRVEKLFF
V gene: TRBV7-2; D gene: TRBD2; clone size: few; J gene: TRBJ2-3; CDR3 DNA: TGTGCCAGCAGCCGTCCGGGCTTAGCGGGCCCCACAGATACGCAGTATTTT; CDR3 protein: CASSRPGLAGPTDTQYF
V gene: TRBV5-1; D gene: TRBD1; clone size: NA; J gene: TRBJ2-3; CDR3 DNA: TGCGCCAGCAGCGCCGGGGACAGGGGCGGGGGCGCAGATACGCAGTATTTT; CDR3 protein: CASSAGDRGGGADTQYF
V gene: TRBV3-1/TRBV3-2; D gene: NA; clone size: NA; J gene: TRBJ1-6; CDR3 DNA: TGTGCCAGCAGCCAAGGAGGGGGCTCCTATAATTCACCCCTCCACTTT; CDR3 protein: CASSQGGGSYNSPLHF
V gene: TRBV19; D gene: TRBD2; clone size: NA; J gene: TRBJ2-1; CDR3 DNA: TGTGCCACCCGACTAGCGGCTTACAATGAGCAGTTCTTC; CDR3 protein: CATRLAAYNEQFF
V gene: TRBV5-1; D gene: TRBD1; clone size: NA; J gene: TRBJ2-6; CDR3 DNA: TGCGCCAGCAGCTTAAGGACAGGGACTGGGGCCAACGTCCTGACTTTC; CDR3 protein: CASSLRTGTGANVLTF
V gene: TRBV6-5; D gene: NA; clone size: NA; J gene: TRBJ2-7; CDR3 DNA: TGTGCCAGCTCGAAAGCGGCTAGACGCGAGCAGTACTTC; CDR3 protein: CASSKAARREQYF